This T cell receptor (beta chain) was observed in a study of CD8+ T cells in alopecia areata. Study-wide background: Donors of skin were C3H/HeJ mice aged about 6-13 months with spontaneous alopecia, and recipients were roughly 7-11-week-old female C3H/HeJ mice. Study-wide results and caveats: Mice showed clearer TCR sharing than patients did, a gap that was possibly HLA-related. Scalp data also include sequences from resident alphabeta T cells of normal skin. Alopecia totalis/universalis scalp especially showed more expanded CD8+ clones than normal scalp.

Concerning this clone: Its antigen is undetermined. Any gene name here is a mouse gene name. The CDR3 is cut off 4 residues early in the read; its end comes from the germline J gene.

Cell sorting was performed on pooled cutaneous lymph node cells with CD4, CD8alpha, NKG2D, NKG2ACE and other markers. RNA was extracted and reverse transcribed into cDNA as the sequencing template. Measured with immunoSEQ multiplex PCR; TCRdb has only the in-frame clones, and not every one. The sample contains 270,000 or so clones, none occurring once; more than 0.95% lies in the top ten. The CDR3 runs 13 residues. The germline gives CDR1 NNHDY, CDR2 SYVADS. V lost 5 bases, J lost 0 bases, and 6 bases lay in between. The specimen sequenced was CD4+ T cells sorted from a lymph node. The receptor was derived from a C3H/HeJ mouse with alopecia areata. Mouse MHC haplotype: H2-k. This chain connects TRBV13-3 to TRBJ2-1; a weak D match, TRBD2 (6 bases). The sequenced CDR3 bases are TGTGCCAGCAGGGGACTTAACTATGCT. Translated: CASRGLNYA. In full, the CDR3 reads CASRGLNYAEQFF.